The T cell receptor beta chain under discussion was sequenced for a study of blood T cells in healthy people across ages. This clonotype showed up just once. Together with a sample-barcoded 5' primer, a J-beta primer mix was included in a second PCR lasting about 7 to 12 cycles. In TCRdb, the 5' RACE reads were re-called with MiXCR into one record per CDR3 protein. The data contain under 2,000,000 distinct CDR3 sequences, roughly 50% of them singletons. From germline, CDR1 is SGHRS and CDR2 YFSETQ. The CDR3 is 15 residues long. The sequence came from a woman between 35 and 50 years old in good health. What was sequenced was blood. The chain is built from TRBV5-1 and TRBJ2-1; 11 bases align to TRBD2. The last part of the DNA fits TRBJ2-7 better; the J call may be wrong. CDR3 sequence reads: CASGIGLAGYNEQYF. The CDR3 nucleotides read TGCGCCAGCGGTATAGGACTAGCGGGTTACAATGAGCAGTACTTC.